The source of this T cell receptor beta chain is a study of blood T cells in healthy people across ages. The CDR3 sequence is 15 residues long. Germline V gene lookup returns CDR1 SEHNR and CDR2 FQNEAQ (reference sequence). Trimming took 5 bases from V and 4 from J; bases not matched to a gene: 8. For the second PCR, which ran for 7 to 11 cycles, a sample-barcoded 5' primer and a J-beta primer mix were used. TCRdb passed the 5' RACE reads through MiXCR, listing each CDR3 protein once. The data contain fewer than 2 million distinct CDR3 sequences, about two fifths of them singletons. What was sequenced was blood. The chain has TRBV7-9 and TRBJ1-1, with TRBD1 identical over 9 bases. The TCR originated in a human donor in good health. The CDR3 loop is CASSSHRGQGTEAFF. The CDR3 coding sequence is TGTGCCAGCAGCAGCCACAGGGGGCAGGGCACTGAAGCTTTCTTT.